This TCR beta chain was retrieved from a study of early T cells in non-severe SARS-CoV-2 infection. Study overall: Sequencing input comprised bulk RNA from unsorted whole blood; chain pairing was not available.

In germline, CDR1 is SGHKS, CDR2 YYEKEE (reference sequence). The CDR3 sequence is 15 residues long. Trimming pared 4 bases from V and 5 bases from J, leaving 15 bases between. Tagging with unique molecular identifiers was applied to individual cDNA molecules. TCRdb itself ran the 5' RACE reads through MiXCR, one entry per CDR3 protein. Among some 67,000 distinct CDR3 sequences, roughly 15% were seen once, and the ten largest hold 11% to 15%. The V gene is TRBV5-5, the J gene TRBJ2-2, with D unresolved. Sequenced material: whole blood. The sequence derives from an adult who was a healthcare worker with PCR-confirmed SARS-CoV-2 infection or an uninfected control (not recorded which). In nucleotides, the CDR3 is TGTGCCAGCAGCGGGGAAGATTGGGAAACCGGGGAGCTGTTTTTT. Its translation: CASSGEDWETGELFF.